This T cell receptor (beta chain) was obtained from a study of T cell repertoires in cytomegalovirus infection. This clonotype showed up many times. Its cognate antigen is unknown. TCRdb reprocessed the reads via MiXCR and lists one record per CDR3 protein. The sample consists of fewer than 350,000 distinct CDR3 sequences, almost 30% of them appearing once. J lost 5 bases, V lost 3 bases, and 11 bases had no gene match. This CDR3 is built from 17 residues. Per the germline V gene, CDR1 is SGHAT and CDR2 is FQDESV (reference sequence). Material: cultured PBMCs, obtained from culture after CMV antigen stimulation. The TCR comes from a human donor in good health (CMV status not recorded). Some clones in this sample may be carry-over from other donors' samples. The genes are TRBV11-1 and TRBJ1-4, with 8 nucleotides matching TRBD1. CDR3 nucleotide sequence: TGTGCCAGCAGCTTGACCAGCGGACAGGGTGAGAATGAAAAACTGTTTTTT. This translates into CASSLTSGQGENEKLFF.